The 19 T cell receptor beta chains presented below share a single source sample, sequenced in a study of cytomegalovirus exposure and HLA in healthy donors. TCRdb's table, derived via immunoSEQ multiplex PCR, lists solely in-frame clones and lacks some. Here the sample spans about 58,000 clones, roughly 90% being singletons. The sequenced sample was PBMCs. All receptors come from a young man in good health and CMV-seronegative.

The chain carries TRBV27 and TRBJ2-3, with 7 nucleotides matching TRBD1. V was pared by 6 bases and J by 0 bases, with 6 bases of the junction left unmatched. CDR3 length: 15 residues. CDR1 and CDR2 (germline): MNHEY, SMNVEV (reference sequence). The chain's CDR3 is CASSIKGQSTDTQYF. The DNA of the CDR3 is TGTGCCAGCAGCATCAAGGGACAGAGCACAGATACGCAGTATTTT.

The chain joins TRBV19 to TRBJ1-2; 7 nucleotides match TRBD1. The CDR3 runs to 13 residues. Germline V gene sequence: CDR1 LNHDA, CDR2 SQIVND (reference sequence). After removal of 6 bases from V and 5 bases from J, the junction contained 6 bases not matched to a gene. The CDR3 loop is CASRTGLGYGYTF. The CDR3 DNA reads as TGTGCCAGTAGGACAGGGCTGGGATATGGCTACACCTTC.

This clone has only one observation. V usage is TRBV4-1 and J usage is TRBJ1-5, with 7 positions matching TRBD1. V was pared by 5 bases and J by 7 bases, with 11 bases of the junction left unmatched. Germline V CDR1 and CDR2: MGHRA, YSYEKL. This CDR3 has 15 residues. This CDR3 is CASSFNTGEEQPQHF. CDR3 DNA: TGCGCCAGCAGCTTCAACACAGGGGAGGAGCAGCCCCAGCATTTT.

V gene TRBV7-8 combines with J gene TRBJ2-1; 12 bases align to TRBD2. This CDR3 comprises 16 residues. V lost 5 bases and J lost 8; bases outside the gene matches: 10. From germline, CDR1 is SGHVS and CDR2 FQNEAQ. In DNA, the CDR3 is TGTGCCAGCAGCGTAGGACTAGCGGGAAGAAGGGATGAGCAGTTCTTC. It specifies CASSVGLAGRRDEQFF.

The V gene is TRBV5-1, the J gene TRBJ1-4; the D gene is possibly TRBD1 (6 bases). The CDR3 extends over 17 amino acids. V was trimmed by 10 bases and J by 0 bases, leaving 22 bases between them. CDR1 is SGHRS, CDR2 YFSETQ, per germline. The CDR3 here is CALQGSESMTTNEKLFF. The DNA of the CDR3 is TGCGCCTTACAGGGATCCGAGAGTATGACAACTAATGAAAAACTGTTTTTT.

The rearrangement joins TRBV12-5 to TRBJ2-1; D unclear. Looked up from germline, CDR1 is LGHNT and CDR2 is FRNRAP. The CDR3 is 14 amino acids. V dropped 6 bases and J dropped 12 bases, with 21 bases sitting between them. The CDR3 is CASGPTMVKTGQFF. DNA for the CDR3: TGTGCTAGTGGGCCTACTATGGTGAAAACTGGGCAGTTCTTC.

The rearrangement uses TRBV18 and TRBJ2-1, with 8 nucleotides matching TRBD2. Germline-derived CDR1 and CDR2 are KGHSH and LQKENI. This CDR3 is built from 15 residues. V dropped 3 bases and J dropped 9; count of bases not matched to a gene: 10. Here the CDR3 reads CASSPGAGGIVEQFF. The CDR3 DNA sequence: TGTGCCAGCTCACCTGGTGCGGGAGGAATTGTTGAGCAGTTCTTC.

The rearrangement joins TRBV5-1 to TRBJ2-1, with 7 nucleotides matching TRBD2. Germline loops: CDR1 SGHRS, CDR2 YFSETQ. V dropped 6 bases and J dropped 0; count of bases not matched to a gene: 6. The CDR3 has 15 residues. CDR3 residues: CASNSGTTSYNEQFF. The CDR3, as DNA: TGCGCCAGCAACAGCGGGACCACCTCCTACAATGAGCAGTTCTTC.

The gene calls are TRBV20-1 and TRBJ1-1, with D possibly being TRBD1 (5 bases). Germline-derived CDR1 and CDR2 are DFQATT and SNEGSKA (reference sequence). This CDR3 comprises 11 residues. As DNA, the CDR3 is TGCGTCGGCGTGGGGCACACTGAAGCTTTCTTT. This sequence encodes CVGVGHTEAFF.

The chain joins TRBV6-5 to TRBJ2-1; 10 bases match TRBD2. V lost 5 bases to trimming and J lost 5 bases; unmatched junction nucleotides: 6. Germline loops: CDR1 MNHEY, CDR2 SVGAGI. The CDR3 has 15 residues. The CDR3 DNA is TGTGCCAGCAGTAGAAGGACTAGCGGAAACAATGAGCAGTTCTTC. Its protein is CASSRRTSGNNEQFF.

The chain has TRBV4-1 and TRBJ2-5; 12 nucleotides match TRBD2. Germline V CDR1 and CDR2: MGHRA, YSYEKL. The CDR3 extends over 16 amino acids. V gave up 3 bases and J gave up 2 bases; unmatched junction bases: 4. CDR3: CASSHQLAGGQETQYF. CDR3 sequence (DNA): TGCGCCAGCAGCCACCAACTAGCGGGGGGACAAGAGACCCAGTACTTC.

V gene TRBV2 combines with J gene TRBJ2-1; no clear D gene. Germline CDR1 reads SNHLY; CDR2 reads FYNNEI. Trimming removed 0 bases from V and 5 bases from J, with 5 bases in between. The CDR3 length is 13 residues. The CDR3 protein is CASSEASDNEQFF. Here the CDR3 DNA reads TGTGCCAGCAGTGAAGCTTCGGACAATGAGCAGTTCTTC. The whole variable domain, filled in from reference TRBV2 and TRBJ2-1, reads EPEVTQTPSHQVTQMGQEVILRCVPISNHLYFYWYRQILGQKVEFLVSFYNNEISEKSEIFDDQFSVERPDGSNFTLKIRSTKLEDSAMYFCASSEASDNEQFFGPGTRLTVL.

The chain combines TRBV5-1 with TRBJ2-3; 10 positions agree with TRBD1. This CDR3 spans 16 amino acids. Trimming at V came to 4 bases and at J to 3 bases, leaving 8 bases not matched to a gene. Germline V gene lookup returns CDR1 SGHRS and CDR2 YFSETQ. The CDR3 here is CASSPSPGQGTDTQYF. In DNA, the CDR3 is TGCGCCAGCAGCCCTTCGCCGGGACAGGGGACAGATACGCAGTATTTT.

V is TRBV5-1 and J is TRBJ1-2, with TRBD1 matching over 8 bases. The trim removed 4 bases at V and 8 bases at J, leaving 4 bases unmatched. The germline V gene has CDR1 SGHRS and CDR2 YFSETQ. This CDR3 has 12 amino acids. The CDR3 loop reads CASSRTGKGYTF. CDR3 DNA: TGCGCCAGCAGCCGGACAGGGAAAGGCTACACCTTC.

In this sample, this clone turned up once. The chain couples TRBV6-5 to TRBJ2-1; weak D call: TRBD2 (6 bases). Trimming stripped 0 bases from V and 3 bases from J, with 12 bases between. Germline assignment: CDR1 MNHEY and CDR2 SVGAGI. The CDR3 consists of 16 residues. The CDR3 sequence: CASSYSPAGGYNEQFF. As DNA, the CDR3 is TGTGCCAGCAGTTACTCCCCCGCCGGGGGCTACAATGAGCAGTTCTTC.

Written as DNA, the CDR3 is TGCGCCAGCAGCTTTGGGACAGGGAATGAGCAGTTCTTC. Amino acids: CASSFGTGNEQFF. V usage is TRBV5-1 and J usage is TRBJ2-1; 9 bases match TRBD1. V lost 2 bases, J lost 7 bases, and 1 base stayed unmatched. The CDR3 is 13 residues long. Per germline, CDR1 SGHRS and CDR2 YFSETQ.

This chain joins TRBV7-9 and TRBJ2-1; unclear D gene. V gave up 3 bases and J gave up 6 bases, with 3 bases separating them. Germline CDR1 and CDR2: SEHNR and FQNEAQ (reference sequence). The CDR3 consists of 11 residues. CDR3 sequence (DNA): TGTGCCAGCAGCTTTCTCAATGAGCAGTTCTTC. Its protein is CASSFLNEQFF.

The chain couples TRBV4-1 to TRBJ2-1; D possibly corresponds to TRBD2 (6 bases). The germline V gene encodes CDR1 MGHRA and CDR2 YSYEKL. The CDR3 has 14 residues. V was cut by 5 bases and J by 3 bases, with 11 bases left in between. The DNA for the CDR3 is TGCGCCAGCAGCTACGGGGGTTACTACAATGAGCAGTTCTTC. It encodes CASSYGGYYNEQFF.

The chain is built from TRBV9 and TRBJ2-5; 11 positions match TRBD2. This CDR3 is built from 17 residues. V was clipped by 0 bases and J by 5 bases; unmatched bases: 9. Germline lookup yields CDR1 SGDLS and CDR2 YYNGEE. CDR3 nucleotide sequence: TGTGCCAGCAGCGTAGGAGGAACTAGCGGGAGTCAGGAGACCCAGTACTTC. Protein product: CASSVGGTSGSQETQYF.